This TCR beta chain was recovered during a study of post-analysis software for immune sequencing data. The study, taken as a whole, reports: Those with multiple sclerosis, the patient group, showed significantly lower normalized Chao1 diversity than controls. Strong same-batch co-clustering of samples appeared with F measure clustering.

Prepared libraries of TCR beta cDNA carried unique molecular identifiers. T cells numbering about 0.95 to 11 million gave rise to about 540,000 cDNA molecules. TCRdb re-called the PCR reads with MiXCR, one entry per CDR3 protein. The data contain hundreds of thousands of distinct CDR3 sequences, about 53% of them seen just once; the ten biggest clones take up approximately 4.3%. As to this clonotype: The target antigen is unknown.

The sequence was collected from a girl aged 10 to 17 with multiple sclerosis. The source material was blood.

The CDR3, as DNA: TGTGCCAGCAGTGAGAGGGGACAGGGCGGGCGTGGACGAGAGACCCAGTACTTC. It yields the protein CASSERGQGGRGRETQYF. The chain carries TRBV6-1 and TRBJ2-5; 9 nucleotides align to TRBD1. The germline CDR1 and CDR2 sequences are MNHNS and SASEGT. The CDR3 contains 18 residues. Trimming cost V 3 bases and J 4 bases; bases outside gene matches: 15.